This record concerns one TCR beta chain sequence. Only one count was recorded for this clone. Its antigen is still unknown. Base qualities are not provided; no much larger clone lies one nucleotide away. The data belong to a study of human CD4 T cells and Enterobacteriaceae (TCRdb year 2020). Findings and caveats that apply to the study as a whole: The reactivity of ex vivo clonotypes was inferred solely through the matching of nucleotide sequences to CFSE-low cultures from the same donors. In ex vivo samples, clonotypes with broad cross-reactivity seemed more expanded than specific clonotypes, as 11 of 19 and most of the roughly 30 fell within the top 5%.

Deep-level sequencing was performed on ex vivo total memory CD4+ samples, with a detection sensitivity of one cell in 200,000. Genomic DNA was extracted from cell pellets with the QIAamp DNA Micro Kit, and its quantity and purity were checked by spectrophotometry. Amplification of TCR Vbeta CDR3 regions was performed with the immunoSEQ multiplex PCR assay. Amplicons were sequenced on the Illumina HiSeq platform. Each retrieved sequence was 87 nucleotides long and included the CDR3 region. Processing in the source paper ran as follows. Each unique productive TCR Vbeta nucleotide sequence counted as a clonotype and was quantified by productive template frequency from ImmunoSEQ Analyzer V3.0. Expanded clonotypes were defined using a threshold set at the top 5th percentile of each repertoire ranked by frequency. Repertoire overlap was computed as Chao-Jaccard with the R package fossil and visualized by nonmetric multidimensional scaling with the R package MASS. Not all clones reach the TCRdb copy of this immuneACCESS table, which keeps in-frame sequences only. Checked studies attribute under half of the gap to unresolved V genes and leave the rest unexplained. From that table come the V and J calls and clone size; the DNA was used to work out D and trimming. This sample holds fewer than 35,000 clones; approximately 81% were observed only once. Together, the top ten hold 0.9% to 1% of the sample.

The CDR3 runs 15 amino acids, cysteine and phenylalanine included. The entry retains the CDR3 DNA only, 45 bases that are in frame from base 1. CDR1 and CDR2, per the germline V gene, are KGHSH and LQKENI. V is cut by 6 bases and J by 1 base, and the space between the germline ends is 15 bases. Memory CD4+ T cells, defined as all CD4+ cells except CD45RA+CCR7+CD95- naive cells, were FACS-sorted on a FACSAria III to over 95% purity. Blood from healthy donors was obtained from blood donation centers in Switzerland. Total CD4+ T cells and monocytes were enriched by positive selection with CD4 and CD14 magnetic microbeads. CD8+, CD14+, CD16+, CD56+, CD19+ and CD25-bright cells were excluded before sorting. In two blood donors, total memory CD4+ T cells were sequenced directly ex vivo to assess in vivo expansion of bacteria-reactive clonotypes. Ficoll-Paque Plus was used to isolate peripheral blood mononuclear cells from donor blood.

The sequence derives from a human donor in good health. Material: memory CD4+ T cells from blood. The sample's cell subset or site label, in plain terms: total memory CD4 T cells sorted directly ex vivo, unstimulated. The chain joins TRBV18 to TRBJ2-5; TRBD2 is possibly the D segment (7 matching bases). This receptor has the CDR3 CASSTGGPGQETQYF. The sequenced DNA is TGTGCCAGCTCCACCGGGGGGCCTGGCCAAGAGACCCAGTACTTC. The entire variable domain, with the stretches around the CDR3 drawn from the reference TRBV18 and TRBJ2-5 proteins, is NAGVMQNPRHLVRRRGQEARLRCSPMKGHSHVYWYRQLPEEGLKFMVYLQKENIIDESGMPKERFSAEFPKEGPSILRIQQVVRGDSAAYFCASSTGGPGQETQYFGPGTRLLVL.